The 29 T cell receptor beta chains below all came from one sample that was sequenced in a study of blood T cells in healthy people across ages. Primers used in a second PCR of about 7 to 12 cycles were a sample-barcoded 5' primer and a J-beta primer mix. TCRdb redid the calling of the 5' RACE reads with MiXCR, one entry per CDR3 protein. The table has under 850,000 distinct CDR3 sequences, about 34% seen once. Sequencing was carried out using blood. The receptors were sampled from a man aged 18 to 29 in good health.

This chain uses TRBV5-1 with TRBJ2-3, with 9 bases fitting TRBD2. CDR1 is SGHRS and CDR2 is YFSETQ in the germline V gene. V shed 1 base and J 2 bases; nucleotides not matched to a gene: 5. This CDR3 comprises 16 residues. The CDR3 coding sequence is TGCGCCAGCAGCTTGCGGGCGGGGGGGACCACAGATACGCAGTATTTT. Residues: CASSLRAGGTTDTQYF.

V usage is TRBV30 and J usage is TRBJ2-3, with D perhaps matching TRBD2 (5 bases). V lost 0 bases to trimming and J lost 3 bases, with 22 bases between them. The CDR3 contains 18 residues. Per germline, CDR1 GTSNPN and CDR2 SVGIG (reference sequence). DNA for the CDR3: TGTGCCTGGAGTGTGGTGGGAGACCCCTGGGGTTGGACAGATACGCAGTATTTT. Its protein product is CAWSVVGDPWGWTDTQYF.

J is TRBJ1-1 and V is TRBV9, with D possibly matching TRBD1 (5 bases). Germline V lookup: CDR1 SGDLS, CDR2 YYNGEE. This CDR3 is built from 15 residues. Trimming removed 0 bases at V and 11 bases at J, with 20 bases between. This CDR3 reads CASSVASGSGARAFF. The CDR3 DNA reads as TGTGCCAGCAGCGTAGCTTCGGGGAGCGGGGCGAGGGCTTTCTTT.

This sequence joins TRBV7-2 and TRBJ1-1; unclear D gene. The V end was cut by 1 base, the J end by 11 bases, with 20 bases between. In germline, CDR1 is SGHTA, CDR2 FQGNSA. This CDR3 comprises 15 residues. The CDR3 nucleotides read TGTGCCAGCAGCTTAGAAGGACGAGCTGGGTCTCTTGCTTTCTTT. It codes for CASSLEGRAGSLAFF.

In this sample, this clonotype turned up many times. This chain uses TRBV6-5 with TRBJ1-2, with 8 nucleotides matching TRBD1. Germline trimming cut 5 bases from V and 8 bases from J; bases unmatched to any gene: 13. The CDR3 runs to 15 residues. The germline V gene encodes CDR1 MNHEY and CDR2 SVGAGI. CDR3 amino acids: CASSVEPRGHGGYTF. The CDR3 DNA reads as TGTGCCAGCAGTGTTGAGCCCAGGGGGCACGGGGGCTACACCTTC.

This clonotype was recorded a few times. The J gene is TRBJ1-2, the V gene TRBV20-1, with no clear D. Trimming took off 3 bases at V and 7 bases at J, with 6 bases between the two ends. The CDR3 runs 10 residues. The germline CDR1 and CDR2 sequences are DFQATT and SNEGSKA (reference sequence). The CDR3, as DNA: TGCAGTGCTAGGGATAGTGGCTACACCTTC. Its protein product is CSARDSGYTF.

A note on this clonotype: The junction does not match germline at one end; this may be a read error. The chain has TRBV5-1 and TRBJ2-3, with unresolved D. Per the germline V gene, CDR1 is SGHRS and CDR2 is YFSETQ. The CDR3 is 16 amino acids. The CDR3 DNA sequence: TGCGCCGGCAGCTTGCCGGACGGCCCTGGCACAGATACGCAGTATTTT. Its translation: CAGSLPDGPGTDTQYF.

The chain recombines TRBV20-1 with TRBJ2-7, with a weak D call TRBD2 (6 bases). In germline, CDR1 is DFQATT, CDR2 SNEGSKA (reference sequence). Between the trimmed V and J ends, which lost 6 bases and 5 bases, there was a span of 23 bases. This CDR3 has 15 amino acids. Here the CDR3 reads CSAPALRGPYNEQYF. The DNA for the CDR3 is TGCAGTGCGCCGGCCTTGCGGGGCCCCTACAACGAGCAGTACTTC.

Concerning this clonotype: The junction departs from germline at one end; a sequencing error may be responsible. V is TRBV4-2 and J is TRBJ1-2; no firm D call. The CDR3 length is 15 residues. Germline CDR1 is LGHNA and CDR2 is YNFKEQ. The CDR3 DNA reads TGTGCCAACAGCCAAGAAACGAGAACTAACTATGGCTACACCTTC. Its protein product is CANSQETRTNYGYTF.

The chain is built from TRBV6-1 and TRBJ2-5; D is possibly TRBD1 or TRBD2 (6 bases each). Trimming took off 6 bases at V and 11 bases at J, with 22 bases between the two ends. CDR1 and CDR2 (germline): MNHNS, SASEGT. The CDR3 has 14 amino acids. The chain's CDR3 is CASRGGLNSYEQYF. The CDR3 coding sequence is TGTGCCAGCAGAGGGGGACTCAACTCGTATGAGCAGTACTTC.

This clonotype appeared many times. This chain links TRBV3-1 with TRBJ2-6, with a weak D call TRBD1 (5 bases). V was cut by 1 base and J by 3 bases, with 10 bases left in between. Germline loops: CDR1 LGHDT, CDR2 YNNKEL (reference sequence). The CDR3 sequence is 16 residues long. The CDR3 coding sequence is TGTGCCAGCAGCCAAGGGCGGACACATGGGGCCAACGTCCTGACTTTC. This encodes CASSQGRTHGANVLTF. Based on the CDR3 plus reference TRBV3-1 and TRBJ2-6, the full variable domain is DTAVSQTPKYLVTQMGNDKSIKCEQNLGHDTMYWYKQDSKKFLKIMFSYNNKELIINETVPNRFSPKSPDKAHLNLHINSLELGDSAVYFCASSQGRTHGANVLTFGAGSRLTVL.

With regard to this clonotype: The germline gene is not matched at one end of the junction; a read error may be the cause. The V and J genes are TRBV4-3 and TRBJ1-2; no clear D. Germline V gene lookup returns CDR1 LGHNA and CDR2 YSLEER. This CDR3 region has 14 residues. The CDR3 DNA reads TGCGCCAACAGCCGGCTTGACCCAAGATATGGCTACACCTTC. This codes for CANSRLDPRYGYTF.

With respect to this clonotype: A junction end diverges from the germline sequence, so it may reflect a read error. The rearrangement uses TRBV7-7 and TRBJ2-3, with D unclear. The CDR3 runs to 13 residues. Germline CDR1 reads SSHAT; CDR2 reads FNYEAQ (reference sequence). The CDR3 loop is CASSQGPSDTQYF. DNA of the CDR3: TGTGCTAGCAGCCAAGGACCTTCAGATACGCAGTATTTT.

V gene TRBV9 combines with J gene TRBJ2-5; D unclear. V lost 0 bases and J lost 11, with 11 bases in between. The CDR3 spans 12 residues. The V gene's germline CDR1 is SGDLS and CDR2 YYNGEE. CDR3 in amino acids: CASSVVPDEQYF. The CDR3 DNA is TGTGCCAGCAGCGTAGTTCCTGATGAGCAGTACTTC.

This clonotype has at least ten counts. V is TRBV7-9 and J is TRBJ1-1, with a weak D call TRBD1 (6 bases). Germline V gives CDR1 SEHNR, CDR2 FQNEAQ (reference sequence). Trimming took off 3 bases at V and 1 base at J, with 9 bases between the two ends. This CDR3 is built from 14 residues. CDR3 region: CASSFGGGNTEAFF. The CDR3 region has the DNA TGTGCCAGCAGCTTTGGAGGGGGGAACACTGAAGCTTTCTTT. Full variable domain (rest looked up from reference TRBV7-9 and TRBJ1-1): DTGVSQNPRHKITKRGQNVTFRCDPISEHNRLYWYRQTLGQGPEFLTYFQNEAQLEKSRLLSDRFSAERPKGSFSTLEIQRTEQGDSAMYLCASSFGGGNTEAFFGQGTRLTVV.

CDR3 coding DNA: TGTGCCAGCAGCCAAGGTGGGGGGGGGCCCCCTCATGACGATGAGCAGTTCTTC. Translation gives CASSQGGGGPPHDDEQFF. The chain carries TRBV3-1 and TRBJ2-1, with a tentative D call TRBD2 (7 bases). The ends were cut back, 1 base at V and 8 bases at J, with 24 bases in the middle. The CDR3 extends over 18 amino acids. The V gene's germline CDR1 is LGHDT and CDR2 YNNKEL (reference sequence).

The chain carries TRBV7-2 and TRBJ2-1; unclear D gene. CDR1 is SGHTA and CDR2 is FQGNSA in the germline V gene. Trimming removed 1 base at V and 9 bases at J, with 13 bases between. The CDR3 contains 14 residues. The CDR3 sequence: CASSLERWAPEQFF. Here the CDR3 DNA reads TGTGCCAGCAGCTTAGAGCGCTGGGCCCCTGAGCAGTTCTTC.

This clonotype was seen repeatedly, ten times or more. V is TRBV3-1 and J is TRBJ2-1, with 9 bases fitting TRBD1. The CDR3 consists of 17 residues. Germline-derived CDR1 and CDR2 are LGHDT and YNNKEL (reference sequence). Trimming at V came to 6 bases and at J to 0 bases, leaving 9 bases not matched to a gene. The CDR3 protein is CASSQTRGQGSYNEQFF. The CDR3 coding sequence is TGTGCCAGCAGTCAAACAAGGGGACAGGGCTCCTACAATGAGCAGTTCTTC.

The chain carries TRBV5-8 and TRBJ1-4, with a weak D call TRBD1 (6 bases). The germline CDR1 and CDR2 sequences are SGHTS and YDEGEE. With 1 base removed from V and 10 bases from J, the gap between germline ends came to 11 bases. The CDR3 runs 13 residues. CDR3 protein: CASSLQGRGKLFF. CDR3 nucleotides: TGTGCCAGCAGCTTGCAGGGGAGGGGAAAACTGTTTTTT. Based on the CDR3 plus reference TRBV5-8 and TRBJ1-4, the full variable domain is EAGVTQSPTHLIKTRGQQATLRCSPISGHTSVYWYQQALGLGLQFLLWYDEGEERNRGNFPPRFSGRQFPNYSSELNVNALELEDSALYLCASSLQGRGKLFFGSGTQLSVL.

This clonotype occurred a few times. The chain links TRBV5-1 to TRBJ2-3; 10 nucleotides line up with TRBD2. The CDR3 is 17 residues long. J lost 3 bases, V lost 4 bases, and 11 bases had no gene match. Germline CDR1 reads SGHRS; CDR2 reads YFSETQ. The CDR3, as DNA: TGCGCCAGCAGCGCCCCCCCGGGACTAGCGCGGACAGATACGCAGTATTTT. This gives the protein CASSAPPGLARTDTQYF.

The gene calls are TRBV25-1 and TRBJ2-4, with D perhaps matching TRBD1 or TRBD2 (5 bases each). V gave up 3 bases and J gave up 13 bases, with 16 bases separating them. CDR1 is MGHDK and CDR2 is SYGVNS in the germline V gene. This CDR3 has 13 amino acids. CDR3 bases: TGTGCCAGCAGTGAGCCGGGACCCCCAGAGCAGTACTTC. This encodes CASSEPGPPEQYF.

The table lists this clonotype with a few counts. The chain recombines TRBV6-2 or TRBV6-3 with TRBJ2-7; no definite D call. CDR1 is MNHEY and CDR2 is SVGEGT in the germline V gene. CDR3 size: 11 residues. Trimming cost V 5 bases and J 6 bases, with 8 bases left between them. The CDR3 nucleotides read TGTGCCAGCAGTCAGTCCCTCGAGCAGTACTTC. This translates into CASSQSLEQYF.

V usage is TRBV20-1 and J usage is TRBJ2-5; 10 nucleotides agree with TRBD2. Germline V gives CDR1 DFQATT, CDR2 SNEGSKA (reference sequence). The V gene end was trimmed by 1 base and the J gene end by 11 bases; junction bases not matched to a gene: 13. The CDR3 sequence is 15 residues long. CDR3 loop: CSARGLAGGYNEQYF. The CDR3, as DNA: TGCAGTGCTAGAGGATTAGCGGGGGGATACAATGAGCAGTACTTC.

The sample holds many counts of this clonotype. V gene TRBV7-6 combines with J gene TRBJ2-3; the match to TRBD2 covers 9 bases. The CDR3 runs to 17 residues. The V gene's germline CDR1 is SGHVS and CDR2 FNYEAQ. V dropped 5 bases and J dropped 0; count of bases not matched to a gene: 9. The CDR3 DNA is TGTGCCAGCAGCCCAGGCAGCGGGGGGACTAGCACAGATACGCAGTATTTT. Amino acids: CASSPGSGGTSTDTQYF.

The J gene is TRBJ1-3, the V gene TRBV7-6; D gene ambiguous. The germline V gene encodes CDR1 SGHVS and CDR2 FNYEAQ. The CDR3 loop spans 13 amino acids. Trimming stripped 1 base from V and 4 bases from J, with 5 bases between. CDR3 residues: CASSLDQGNTIYF. CDR3 bases: TGTGCCAGCAGCTTAGACCAGGGAAACACCATATATTTT.

The chain employs TRBV29-1 and TRBJ2-1; 10 bases are shared with TRBD2. The CDR3 covers 14 residues. Trimming removed 8 bases from V and 4 bases from J; junction bases left unmatched: 8. Germline CDR1 reads SQVTM; CDR2 reads ANQGSEA. CDR3 sequence: CSTRTSGPYNEQFF. CDR3 sequence (DNA): TGCAGCACCCGGACTAGCGGTCCATACAATGAGCAGTTCTTC.

This chain connects TRBV11-3 to TRBJ2-1, with 8 bases aligning to TRBD1. V trimming: 5 bases; J trimming: 6 bases; junction bases outside the gene matches: 9. The CDR3 runs to 15 residues. CDR1 SGHNT and CDR2 YENEEA come from the germline V gene. CDR3 protein: CASSLGQATPNEQFF. CDR3 coding DNA: TGTGCCAGCAGCCTGGGACAGGCGACCCCCAATGAGCAGTTCTTC. Filled out from reference TRBV11-3 and TRBJ2-1, the complete variable domain reads EAGVVQSPRYKIIEKKQPVAFWCNPISGHNTLYWYLQNLGQGPELLIRYENEEAVDDSQLPKDRFSAERLKGVDSTLKIQPAELGDSAVYLCASSLGQATPNEQFFGPGTRLTVL.

This rearrangement joins TRBV4-3 to TRBJ2-5; TRBD2 matches 8 bases. Germline CDR1 reads LGHNA; CDR2 reads YSLEER. This CDR3 contains 15 residues. Losses at the gene ends were 0 bases for V and 6 bases for J; bases not matched to a gene: 6. The CDR3 DNA reads TGCGCCAGCAGCCAAGATGGAACGGGGGGGAAGACCCAGTACTTC. Its translation: CASSQDGTGGKTQYF.

About this clonotype: One base away lies a much larger clone, so this may be a sequencing read error. The chain recombines TRBV12-3 or TRBV12-4 with TRBJ2-7; TRBD2 might be the D (9 bases). The CDR3 has 14 amino acids. The chain's CDR3 is CAGRQGTSPGEQYF. The CDR3, as DNA: TGTGCCGGCAGACAGGGGACTAGCCCCGGCGAGCAGTACTTC.